The 26 T cell receptor beta chains reported below all come from one sample, sequenced in a study of blood T cell repertoires in COVID-19. This table comes from immunoSEQ multiplex PCR, and its TCRdb copy is limited to in-frame clones, with some not included. The data show about 58,000 clones, over 75% seen once. Sequences were obtained from peripheral blood. These receptors all come from a man aged 35-49 years with active COVID-19.

This clone has only a few counts. The V call is TRBV5-8, the J call TRBJ2-6; D is perhaps TRBD2 (5 bases). V was shortened by 0 bases and J by 0 bases, with 19 bases between the two germline ends. In germline, CDR1 is SGHTS, CDR2 YDEGEE. CDR3 length: 20 residues. This CDR3 is CASSLAERWGLNSGANVLTF. The CDR3 DNA is TGTGCCAGCAGCTTGGCCGAGCGGTGGGGTTTAAACTCTGGGGCCAACGTCCTGACTTTC.

The rearrangement links TRBV7-6 to TRBJ2-3; 13 nucleotides agree with TRBD2. Germline-derived CDR1 and CDR2 are SGHVS and FNYEAQ. The CDR3 covers 18 residues. With V trimmed by 2 bases and J by 3 bases, 8 bases remained unmatched. The chain's CDR3 is CASSLLTPGLAGTDTQYF. Written as DNA, the CDR3 is TGTGCCAGCAGCTTATTGACGCCGGGACTAGCGGGAACAGATACGCAGTATTTT.

The rearrangement links TRBV6-5 to TRBJ2-1, with D hard to call. Germline CDR1 reads MNHEY; CDR2 reads SVGAGI. V lost 8 bases, J lost 5 bases, and 13 bases lay in between. This CDR3 region has 13 residues. DNA of the CDR3: TGTGCCAGCCTCGCGATCCCCGACAATGAGCAGTTCTTC. It yields the protein CASLAIPDNEQFF.

The chain has TRBV19 and TRBJ1-1; TRBD1 aligns across 8 bases. The J segment lost 5 bases and the V segment lost 5 bases, leaving 4 bases of the junction unmatched. The CDR3 spans 13 residues. CDR1 and CDR2 (germline): LNHDA, SQIVND (reference sequence). The CDR3 coding sequence is TGTGCCAGTAGTGCGGACAGGGTGACTGAAGCTTTCTTT. Protein sequence: CASSADRVTEAFF. Full variable domain (rest looked up from reference TRBV19 and TRBJ1-1): DGGITQSPKYLFRKEGQNVTLSCEQNLNHDAMYWYRQDPGQGLRLIYYSQIVNDFQKGDIAEGYSVSREKKESFPLTVTSAQKNPTAFYLCASSADRVTEAFFGQGTRLTVV.

The chain uses TRBV5-6 and TRBJ1-6; a possible D gene is TRBD1 (5 bases). Germline lookup yields CDR1 SGHDT and CDR2 YYEEEE. CDR3 length: 15 residues. V was trimmed by 2 bases and J by 8 bases, leaving 14 bases between them. The CDR3 nucleotides read TGTGCCAGCAGCTTTGGGGGGGTAGGGGATTCACCCCTCCACTTT. It is translated as CASSFGGVGDSPLHF.

The chain uses TRBV7-8 and TRBJ2-7; 9 nucleotides match TRBD2. Germline V gene sequence: CDR1 SGHVS, CDR2 FQNEAQ. With V trimmed by 7 bases and J by 0 bases, 7 bases remained unmatched. The CDR3 spans 15 residues. As DNA, the CDR3 is TGTGCCAGCACCTCGGGTAGCGGGAGCTCCTACGAGCAGTACTTC. This translates into CASTSGSGSSYEQYF.

The chain is built from TRBV5-1 and TRBJ2-1, with 7 bases matching TRBD1. The CDR3 is 13 amino acids. Germline trimming cut 5 bases from V and 8 bases from J; bases unmatched to any gene: 7. Germline CDR1 and CDR2: SGHRS and YFSETQ. CDR3 residues: CASRERQGHEQFF. For the CDR3, the DNA is TGCGCCAGCAGGGAACGACAGGGCCATGAGCAGTTCTTC.

The CDR3 DNA reads as TGCGCCAGCAGCCCCAAGGTGGACAGGGATGGCGAGCAGTACTTC. Translating gives CASSPKVDRDGEQYF. The rearrangement joins TRBV5-1 to TRBJ2-7; 8 nucleotides match TRBD1. CDR1 is SGHRS, CDR2 YFSETQ, per germline. The CDR3 is 15 residues long. V was pared by 4 bases and J by 6 bases, with 12 bases of the junction left unmatched. The entire variable domain, with the rest obtained from reference TRBV5-1 and TRBJ2-7, is as follows: KAGVTQTPRYLIKTRGQQVTLSCSPISGHRSVSWYQQTPGQGLQFLFEYFSETQRNKGNFPGRFSGRQFSNSRSEMNVSTLELGDSALYLCASSPKVDRDGEQYFGPGTRLTVT.

The chain is built from TRBV5-1 and TRBJ2-5, with a tentative D call TRBD2 (6 bases). Trimming left V 3 bases short and J 0 bases short, with 12 bases between. CDR1 and CDR2 (germline): SGHRS, YFSETQ. The CDR3 extends over 15 amino acids. CDR3 protein: CASSYGTQYQETQYF. The CDR3 coding sequence is TGCGCCAGCAGCTACGGGACTCAGTACCAAGAGACCCAGTACTTC.

The chain joins TRBV7-9 to TRBJ1-3; perhaps TRBD1 as D (6 bases). The CDR3 is 17 amino acids. V lost 6 bases and J 1 base, leaving 19 bases between the germline ends. In germline, CDR1 is SEHNR, CDR2 FQNEAQ (reference sequence). The chain's CDR3 is CASSPTAWGLSGNTIYF. In DNA, the CDR3 is TGTGCCAGCAGTCCCACCGCCTGGGGGCTATCTGGAAACACCATATATTTT.

The chain combines TRBV27 with TRBJ2-1; tentative D call: TRBD2 (7 bases). Per germline, CDR1 MNHEY and CDR2 SMNVEV (reference sequence). This CDR3 has 16 amino acids. The V gene lost 2 bases and the J gene lost 1 base, with 12 bases spanning the gap. CDR3 residues: CASSLGRGTSYNEQFF. The CDR3 nucleotides read TGTGCCAGCAGTTTAGGGAGGGGGACATCCTACAATGAGCAGTTCTTC.

This clone was recorded once. V is TRBV5-4 and J is TRBJ1-5, with D maybe TRBD1 (5 bases). The CDR3 consists of 15 residues. Germline loops: CDR1 SGHNT, CDR2 YYREEE (reference sequence). The V gene lost 0 bases and the J gene lost 2 bases, with 9 bases spanning the gap. Here the CDR3 reads CASSLGVGGNQPQHF. The CDR3 nucleotides are TGTGCCAGCAGCTTGGGGGTAGGGGGCAATCAGCCCCAGCATTTT.

The chain links TRBV5-4 to TRBJ2-7, with D possibly matching TRBD1 (5 bases). CDR1 is SGHNT and CDR2 is YYREEE in the germline V gene (reference sequence). V lost 4 bases and J 5 bases, leaving 16 bases between the germline ends. There are 14 residues in the CDR3. This CDR3 reads CASSDPTVHHEQYF. The CDR3 DNA sequence: TGTGCCAGCAGCGACCCGACAGTGCATCACGAGCAGTACTTC.

V usage is TRBV3-1 (or the pseudogene TRBV3-2) and J usage is TRBJ2-7; TRBD2 aligns across 9 bases. The J segment lost 3 bases and the V segment lost 0 bases, leaving 3 bases of the junction unmatched. Germline-derived CDR1 and CDR2 are LGHDT and YNNKEL (reference sequence). The CDR3 is 15 residues long. The CDR3 loop reads CASSQEGGRGYEQYF. CDR3 coding DNA: TGTGCCAGCAGCCAAGAAGGCGGGAGGGGCTACGAGCAGTACTTC.

CDR3 amino acids: CASSVDGDREYF. DNA of the CDR3: TGTGCCAGCAGCGTAGATGGAGACCGGGAGTATTTT. The chain carries TRBV9 and TRBJ2-3; the D is unclear. The CDR3 contains 12 residues. V gave up 0 bases and J gave up 13 bases, with 12 bases separating them. The germline gives CDR1 SGDLS, CDR2 YYNGEE. The full variable domain, completed using reference TRBV9 and TRBJ2-3, is DSGVTQTPKHLITATGQRVTLRCSPRSGDLSVYWYQQSLDQGLQFLIQYYNGEERAKGNILERFSAQQFPDLHSELNLSSLELGDSALYFCASSVDGDREYFGPGTRLTVL.

This clone was seen only a few times. J is TRBJ2-1 and V is TRBV7-3; TRBD2 matches at 12 bases. Losses at the gene ends were 5 bases for V and 0 bases for J; bases not matched to a gene: 8. CDR1 and CDR2 (germline): SGHTA, FQGTGA. This CDR3 is 18 amino acids long. CDR3 coding DNA: TGTGCCAGCAGCCTGCCGACTAGCGGGAGAAGCTCCTACAATGAGCAGTTCTTC. Translated, it gives CASSLPTSGRSSYNEQFF.

The rearrangement joins TRBV28 to TRBJ2-7; perhaps TRBD1 as D (6 bases). The CDR3 runs to 15 residues. Trimming left V 5 bases short and J 2 bases short, with 16 bases between. Germline V gives CDR1 MDHEN, CDR2 SYDVKM. CDR3 bases: TGTGCCAGCAGTCCATCCTCGGACAGTACCTACGAGCAGTACTTC. As protein: CASSPSSDSTYEQYF.

J is TRBJ2-1 and V is TRBV6-5, with D perhaps TRBD1 (6 bases). This CDR3 has 13 residues. V was pared by 5 bases and J by 4 bases, with 9 bases between. Per the germline V gene, CDR1 is MNHEY and CDR2 is SVGAGI. CDR3 in amino acids: CASSTDRYNEQFF. CDR3 coding DNA: TGTGCCAGCAGTACTGACAGGTACAATGAGCAGTTCTTC.

This chain links TRBV9 with TRBJ2-4; 12 bases map to TRBD1. The CDR3 has 15 amino acids. V lost 4 bases and J lost 5; bases outside the gene matches: 4. Germline assignment: CDR1 SGDLS and CDR2 YYNGEE. CDR3 DNA: TGTGCCAGCAGCTATGGGACAGGGGGCGAAAACATTCAGTACTTC. It specifies CASSYGTGGENIQYF.

As regards this clone: An end of the junction differs from the germline gene, which may be a read error. The rearrangement links TRBV2 to TRBJ2-3, with a weak D call TRBD1 (5 bases). Germline V lookup: CDR1 SNHLY, CDR2 FYNNEI. The CDR3 is 14 residues long. The CDR3, as DNA: TGTGCCGGCAGAGGACAACAGGGCACAGATACGCAGTATTTT. Amino acid sequence: CAGRGQQGTDTQYF.

The chain has TRBV24-1 and TRBJ2-2; possibly TRBD1 for D (6 bases). V lost 3 bases and J 7 bases, leaving 11 bases between the germline ends. CDR1 and CDR2 (germline): KGHDR, SFDVKD. CDR3 length: 14 amino acids. In DNA form, the CDR3 reads TGTGCCACCAGTGATGCAGGGGTGGGCGGGGAGCTGTTTTTT. Its protein is CATSDAGVGGELFF.

V is TRBV9 and J is TRBJ1-3; D is uncertain. CDR3 length: 16 amino acids. Per the germline V gene, CDR1 is SGDLS and CDR2 is YYNGEE. V was cut by 0 bases and J by 0 bases, with 10 bases left in between. The chain's CDR3 is CASSVDTRPSGNTIYF. The DNA of the CDR3 is TGTGCCAGCAGCGTAGATACGCGCCCCTCTGGAAACACCATATATTTT.

The rearrangement uses TRBV7-2 and TRBJ2-2; 8 bases agree with TRBD2. V shed 6 bases and J 5 bases; nucleotides not matched to a gene: 11. Germline V gives CDR1 SGHTA, CDR2 FQGNSA. The CDR3 runs to 16 residues. The CDR3 here is CASRPPGLGETGELFF. The CDR3 DNA is TGTGCCAGCAGACCACCGGGACTAGGAGAAACCGGGGAGCTGTTTTTT.

The gene calls are TRBV5-8 and TRBJ2-5; 13 nucleotides line up with TRBD2. The V gene end was trimmed by 4 bases and the J gene end by 5 bases; junction bases not matched to a gene: 8. Germline CDR1 and CDR2: SGHTS and YDEGEE. The CDR3 consists of 16 residues. Here the CDR3 reads CASSQGLAGVGETQYF. CDR3 bases: TGTGCCAGCAGCCAAGGACTAGCGGGAGTTGGCGAGACCCAGTACTTC.

The chain combines TRBV7-6 with TRBJ2-7; D is uncertain. This CDR3 comprises 15 residues. Deletions cut 4 bases from V and 3 bases from J, with 16 bases between. Germline assignment: CDR1 SGHVS and CDR2 FNYEAQ. The CDR3 DNA reads as TGTGCCAGCAGCTGGAAGAGTTCAGGTTTCTACGAGCAGTACTTC. Residues: CASSWKSSGFYEQYF.

The genes are TRBV2 and TRBJ1-2; D is perhaps TRBD1 (6 bases). The CDR3 runs 14 residues. V lost 4 bases and J lost 5, with 14 bases in between. In germline, CDR1 is SNHLY, CDR2 FYNNEI. The CDR3 DNA follows: TGTGCCAGCAGTGTTGTCGAGGGGGGGTATGGCTACACCTTC. Protein: CASSVVEGGYGYTF.